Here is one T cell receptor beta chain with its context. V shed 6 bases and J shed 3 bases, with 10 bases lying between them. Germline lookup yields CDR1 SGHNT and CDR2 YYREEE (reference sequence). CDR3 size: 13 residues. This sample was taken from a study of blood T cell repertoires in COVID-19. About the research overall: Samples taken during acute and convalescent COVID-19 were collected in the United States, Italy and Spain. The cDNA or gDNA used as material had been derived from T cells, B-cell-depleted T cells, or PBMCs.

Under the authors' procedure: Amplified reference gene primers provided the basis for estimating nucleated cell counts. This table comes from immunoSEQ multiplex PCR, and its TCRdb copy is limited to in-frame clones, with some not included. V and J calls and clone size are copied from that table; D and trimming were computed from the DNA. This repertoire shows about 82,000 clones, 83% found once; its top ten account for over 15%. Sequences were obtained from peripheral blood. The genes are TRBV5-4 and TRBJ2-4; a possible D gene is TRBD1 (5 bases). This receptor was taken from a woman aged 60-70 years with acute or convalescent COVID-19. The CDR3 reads CASTEGVKNIQYF. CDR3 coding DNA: TGTGCCAGCACAGAAGGGGTCAAAAACATTCAGTACTTC. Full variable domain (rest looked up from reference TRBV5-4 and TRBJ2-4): ETGVTQSPTHLIKTRGQQVTLRCSSQSGHNTVSWYQQALGQGPQFIFQYYREEENGRGNFPPRFSGLQFPNYSSELNVNALELDDSALYLCASTEGVKNIQYFGAGTRLSVL.